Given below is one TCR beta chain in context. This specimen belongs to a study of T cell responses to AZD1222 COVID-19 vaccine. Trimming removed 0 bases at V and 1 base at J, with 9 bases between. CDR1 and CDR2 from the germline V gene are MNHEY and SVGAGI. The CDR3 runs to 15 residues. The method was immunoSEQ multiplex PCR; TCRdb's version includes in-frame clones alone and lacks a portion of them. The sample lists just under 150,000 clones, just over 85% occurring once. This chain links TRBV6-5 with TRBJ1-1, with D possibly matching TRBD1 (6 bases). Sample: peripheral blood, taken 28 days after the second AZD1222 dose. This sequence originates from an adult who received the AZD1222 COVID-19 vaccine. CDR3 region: CASSYSAGANTEAFF. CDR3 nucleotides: TGTGCCAGCAGTTACTCTGCAGGGGCGAACACTGAAGCTTTCTTT.